A single count supports the clone carrying this TCR beta chain. Antigen specificity is unknown. These data come from a study of Tregs in tolerant kidney transplant recipients. Study-wide results and limits: This study did not directly address biological reproducibility. For some patients, primers changed over time, blocking nucleotide-level comparison.

The CDR3 is 15 residues long. V lost 7 bases to trimming and J lost 0 bases, with 15 bases between them. Germline V gene data show CDR1 as LGHNA and CDR2 as YNFKEQ. Related graft donors supplied nonmyeloablative bone marrow transplants, and mixed chimerism was transient. CD4+CD25+CD127- Tregs, CD4+CD25- non-Tregs, CD4 and CD8 cells were sorted. Clones were read by immunoSEQ multiplex PCR, and TCRdb kept only the in-frame ones, dropping some. The sample gives tens of thousands of clones, roughly 90% of which show up once; around 1.5% is in the top ten. The chain carries TRBV4-2 and TRBJ1-2; perhaps TRBD1 as D (5 bases). The clonotype was recovered from a human patient who received a combined kidney and bone marrow transplant. Some T cells may be transferred from the graft donor. This sample comprised CD4+ T cells from blood (PBMCs), obtained 24 months after the transplant. For the CDR3, the DNA is TGTGCCAGCACCAACGGACACCTAGCTAACTATGGCTACACCTTC. As protein: CASTNGHLANYGYTF.